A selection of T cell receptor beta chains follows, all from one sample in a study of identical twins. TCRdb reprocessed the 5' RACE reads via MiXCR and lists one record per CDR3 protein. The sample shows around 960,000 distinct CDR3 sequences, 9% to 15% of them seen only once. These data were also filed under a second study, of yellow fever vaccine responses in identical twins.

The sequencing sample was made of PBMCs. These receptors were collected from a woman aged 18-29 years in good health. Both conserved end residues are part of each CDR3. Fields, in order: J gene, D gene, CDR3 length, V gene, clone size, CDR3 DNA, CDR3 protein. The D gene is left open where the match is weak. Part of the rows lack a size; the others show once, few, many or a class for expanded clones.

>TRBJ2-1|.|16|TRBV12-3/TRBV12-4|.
TGTGCCAGCAGTTTATTTTTCGGGAGTGGAAACAATGAGCAGTTCTTC
CASSLFFGSGNNEQFF
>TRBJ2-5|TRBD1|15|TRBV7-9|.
TGTGCCAGCAGCCTAAGGGGACAGGGGAAAGAGACCCAGTACTTC
CASSLRGQGKETQYF
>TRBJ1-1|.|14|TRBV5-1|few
TGCGCCAGCAGCCCACAGGTTGTCGGCACTGAAGCTTTCTTT
CASSPQVVGTEAFF
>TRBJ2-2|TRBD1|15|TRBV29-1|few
TGCAGCGTAAAGGGCAGGGGGCGAAACACCGGGGAGCTGTTTTTT
CSVKGRGRNTGELFF
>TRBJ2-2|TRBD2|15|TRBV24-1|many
TGTGCCACCAGTGATTCGGGACTATTAACCGGGGAGCTGTTTTTT
CATSDSGLLTGELFF
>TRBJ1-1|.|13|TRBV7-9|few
TGTGCCAGCAGCTTAGGGAGTATCACTGAAGCTTTCTTT
CASSLGSITEAFF
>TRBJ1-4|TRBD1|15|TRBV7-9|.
TGTGCCAGCAGCTCCATTACAGGGGGTTTTGAAAAACTGTTTTTT
CASSSITGGFEKLFF
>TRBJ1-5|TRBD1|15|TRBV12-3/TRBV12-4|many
TGTGCCAGCAGAGACGACAGGGGGCCTAATCAGCCCCAGCATTTT
CASRDDRGPNQPQHF
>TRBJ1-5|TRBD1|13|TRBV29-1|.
TGCAGCGTTGCGACAGGGGGCAATCAGCCCCAGCATTTT
CSVATGGNQPQHF
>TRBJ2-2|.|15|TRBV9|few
TGTGCCAGCAGCGTAACAAACGCGAACACCGGGGAGCTGTTTTTT
CASSVTNANTGELFF
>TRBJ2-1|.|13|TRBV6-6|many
TGTGCCAGCAGTTGGCGGAGAAACGATGAGCAGTTCTTC
CASSWRRNDEQFF
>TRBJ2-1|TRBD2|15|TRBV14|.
TGTGCCAGCCGTGAAAGCGGGACGGCCTACAATGAGCAGTTCTTC
CASRESGTAYNEQFF
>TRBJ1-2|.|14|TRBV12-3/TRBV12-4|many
TGTGCCAGCAGTTTTTCCCGAATCTACTATGGCTACACCTTC
CASSFSRIYYGYTF
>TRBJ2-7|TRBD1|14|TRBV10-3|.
TGTGCCATCAGTGGGGGACAGGGGCCCTACGAGCAGTACTTC
CAISGGQGPYEQYF
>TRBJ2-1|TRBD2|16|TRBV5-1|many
TGCGCCAGCAGCCCCTACTTAGCGGGAGGGCAGGATGAGCAGTTCTTC
CASSPYLAGGQDEQFF
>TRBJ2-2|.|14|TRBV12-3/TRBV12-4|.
TGTGCCAGCAGTTTTATGGGTAGCACCGGGGAGCTGTTTTTT
CASSFMGSTGELFF
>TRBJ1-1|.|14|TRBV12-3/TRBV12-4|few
TGTGCCAGCAGGCGAGGGGTTAGGGGGGTTGAAGCTTTCTTT
CASRRGVRGVEAFF
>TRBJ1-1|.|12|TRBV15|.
TGTGCAACCGGCCCCGGGGACACTGAAGCTTTCTTT
CATGPGDTEAFF
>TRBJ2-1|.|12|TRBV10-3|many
TGTGCCATCAGTTTGGGAGGCAATGAGCAGTTCTTC
CAISLGGNEQFF
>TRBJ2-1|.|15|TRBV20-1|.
TGCAGTGCTAGAGATATAGGGTTCTTCTACAATGAGCAGTTCTTC
CSARDIGFFYNEQFF
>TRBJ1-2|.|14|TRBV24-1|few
TGTGCCACCAGTGATTTAGGCAGGGAAGACGGCTACACCTTC
CATSDLGREDGYTF
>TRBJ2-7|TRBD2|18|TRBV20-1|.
TGCAGTGCTAGGTCTCTCGGACTAGCGGGAACCAGCTCCTACGAGCAGTACTTC
CSARSLGLAGTSSYEQYF
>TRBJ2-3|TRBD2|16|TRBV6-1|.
TGTGCCAGCAGTCATGGACTAGCGGGGGGGCCAGATACGCAGTATTTT
CASSHGLAGGPDTQYF
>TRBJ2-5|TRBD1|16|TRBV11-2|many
TGTGCCAGCAGCCCAAGATCCGGGACAGGGGGAGAGACCCAGTACTTC
CASSPRSGTGGETQYF
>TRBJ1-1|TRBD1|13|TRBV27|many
TGTGCCACGAACAGGGGGCCGGGCACTGAAGCTTTCTTT
CATNRGPGTEAFF
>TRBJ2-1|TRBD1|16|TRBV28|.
TGTGCCAGCAGTCCATACCGGGACAGGGGATTGGATGAGCAGTTCTTC
CASSPYRDRGLDEQFF
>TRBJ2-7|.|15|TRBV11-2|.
TGTGCCAGCAGCCCCATTACAGGTGACAAACGCCCGCCGTACTTC
CASSPITGDKRPPYF
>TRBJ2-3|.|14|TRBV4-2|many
TGTGCCAGCAGCCAGGATGCGGGCACAGATACGCAGTATTTT
CASSQDAGTDTQYF
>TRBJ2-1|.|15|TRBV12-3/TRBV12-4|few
TGTGCCAGCAGGTCAGCTACCGATCCCTACAATGAGCAGTTCTTC
CASRSATDPYNEQFF
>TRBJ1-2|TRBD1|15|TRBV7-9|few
TGTGCCAGCAGCTTAGCGGGGACAGGAAACTATGGCTACACCTTC
CASSLAGTGNYGYTF
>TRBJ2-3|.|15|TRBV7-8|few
TGTGCCAGCAGCTTAGAGGGCTGGACCTGGGATACGCAGTATTTT
CASSLEGWTWDTQYF
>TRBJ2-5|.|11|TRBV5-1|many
TGCGCCAGCCGTTCAGGGGAGACCCAGTACTTC
CASRSGETQYF
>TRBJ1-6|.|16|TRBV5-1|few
TGCGCCAGCAGCTTGTATTTCCAGCCAACTAATTCACCCCTCCACTTT
CASSLYFQPTNSPLHF
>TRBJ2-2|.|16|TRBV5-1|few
TGCGCCAGCAGCTCGACGGGAGTTGGAATCGGCGGGGAGCTGTTTTTT
CASSSTGVGIGGELFF
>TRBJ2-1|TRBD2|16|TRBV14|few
TGTGCCAGCAGCTGGGGACTAGCGGGAGCGGGCAATGAGCAGTTCTTC
CASSWGLAGAGNEQFF
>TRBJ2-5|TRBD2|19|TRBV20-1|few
TGCAGTGCAAAAAACTCGGGGGAACTAGCGGGAGGGCCGGGGGAGACCCAGTACTTC
CSAKNSGELAGGPGETQYF
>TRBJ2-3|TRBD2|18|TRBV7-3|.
TGTGCCAGCAGCTTATTAGCGGGAGAGGAGAGTAGCACAGATACGCAGTATTTT
CASSLLAGEESSTDTQYF
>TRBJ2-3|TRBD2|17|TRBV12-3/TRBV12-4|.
TGTGCCAGCAGTATCACCCTCCTTAGCGGGAAAACAGATACGCAGTATTTT
CASSITLLSGKTDTQYF
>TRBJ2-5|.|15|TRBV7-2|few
TGTGCCAGCAGCTATGATCGGGGGCGATTTGAGACCCAGTACTTC
CASSYDRGRFETQYF
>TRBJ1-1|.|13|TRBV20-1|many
TGCAGTGCTAGTGCAGGGTTGAACACTGAAGCTTTCTTT
CSASAGLNTEAFF
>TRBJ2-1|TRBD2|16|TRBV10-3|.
TGTGCCATCAGTGATTTTTTAGCGGGAGGGAACAATGAGCAGTTCTTC
CAISDFLAGGNNEQFF
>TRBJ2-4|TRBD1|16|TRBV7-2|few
TGTGCCAGCAGACCACCGGGACAGGGGACCAAAAACATTCAGTACTTC
CASRPPGQGTKNIQYF
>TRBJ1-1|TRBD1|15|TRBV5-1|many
TGCGCCAGCAGTCGGGAAGGACAGGGGAACACTGAAGCTTTCTTT
CASSREGQGNTEAFF
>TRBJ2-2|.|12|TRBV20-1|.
TGCAGTGCTAGAGTTGGGACCGGGGAGCTGTTTTTT
CSARVGTGELFF
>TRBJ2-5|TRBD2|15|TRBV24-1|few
TGTGCCACCAGTGACATAACTAGCGGGGGAGAGACCCAGTACTTC
CATSDITSGGETQYF
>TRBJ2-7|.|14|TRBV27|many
TGTGCCAGCAGTTTAGCGACAGGACCCTACGAGCAGTACTTC
CASSLATGPYEQYF
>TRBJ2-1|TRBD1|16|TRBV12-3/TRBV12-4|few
TGTGCCAGCAGTTCGCCCCGGGACAGGGGCTACAATGAGCAGTTCTTC
CASSSPRDRGYNEQFF
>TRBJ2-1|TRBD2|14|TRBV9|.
TGTGCCAGCAGCGATGGGACTAGCCGTGATGAGCAGTTCTTC
CASSDGTSRDEQFF
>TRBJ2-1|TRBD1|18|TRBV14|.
TGTGCCAGCAGCCAAGGCAGGGGGATAATAGTTGAGTACAATGAGCAGTTCTTC
CASSQGRGIIVEYNEQFF
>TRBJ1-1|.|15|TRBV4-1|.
TGCGCCAGCAGCCGCGACTGGGCAGAAAACACTGAAGCTTTCTTT
CASSRDWAENTEAFF
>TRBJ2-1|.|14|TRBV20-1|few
TGCAGTGCTTCTTTGGGCTCGGGTTACAATGAGCAGTTCTTC
CSASLGSGYNEQFF
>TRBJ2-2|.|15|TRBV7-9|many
TGTGCCAGCAGCTCCCATCCCGAGAACACCGGGGAGCTGTTTTTT
CASSSHPENTGELFF
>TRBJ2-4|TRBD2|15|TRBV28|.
TGTGCCAGCAGTAGGAGCGGGAGCGGCAAAAACATTCAGTACTTC
CASSRSGSGKNIQYF